This record looks at one T cell receptor (beta chain) sequence and its context. This sample is part of a study of control samples from healthy donors and cancer patients. V gave up 4 bases and J gave up 0 bases; unmatched junction bases: 6. Germline V lookup: CDR1 SQVTM, CDR2 ANQGSEA. The CDR3 runs 15 residues. Some clones are missing from TCRdb's copy, which holds only in-frame ones; the method was immunoSEQ multiplex PCR. The sample shows around 71,000 clones, 75% to 95% of them seen only once. The TCR sequence derives from a woman aged 45-59 years with colorectal cancer. This sequence joins TRBV29-1 and TRBJ2-3, with 8 positions matching TRBD1. The material sequenced was PBMCs. CDR3 loop: CSVVAGGVSTDTQYF. The CDR3 region has the DNA TGCAGCGTTGTCGCAGGGGGCGTTAGCACAGATACGCAGTATTTT.